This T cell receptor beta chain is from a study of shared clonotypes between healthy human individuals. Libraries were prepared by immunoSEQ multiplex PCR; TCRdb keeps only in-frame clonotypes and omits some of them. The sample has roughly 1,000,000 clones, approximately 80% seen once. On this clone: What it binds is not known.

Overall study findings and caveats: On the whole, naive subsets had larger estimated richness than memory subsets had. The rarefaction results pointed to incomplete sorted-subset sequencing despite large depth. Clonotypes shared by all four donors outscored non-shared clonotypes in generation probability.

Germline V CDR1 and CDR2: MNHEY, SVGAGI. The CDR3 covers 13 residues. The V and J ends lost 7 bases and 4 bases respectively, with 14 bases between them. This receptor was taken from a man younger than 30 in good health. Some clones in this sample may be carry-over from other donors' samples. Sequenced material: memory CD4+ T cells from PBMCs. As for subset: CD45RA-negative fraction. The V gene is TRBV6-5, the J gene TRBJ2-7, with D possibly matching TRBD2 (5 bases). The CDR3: CASNPLGGYEQYF. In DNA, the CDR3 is TGTGCCAGCAACCCACTGGGCGGGTACGAGCAGTACTTC.